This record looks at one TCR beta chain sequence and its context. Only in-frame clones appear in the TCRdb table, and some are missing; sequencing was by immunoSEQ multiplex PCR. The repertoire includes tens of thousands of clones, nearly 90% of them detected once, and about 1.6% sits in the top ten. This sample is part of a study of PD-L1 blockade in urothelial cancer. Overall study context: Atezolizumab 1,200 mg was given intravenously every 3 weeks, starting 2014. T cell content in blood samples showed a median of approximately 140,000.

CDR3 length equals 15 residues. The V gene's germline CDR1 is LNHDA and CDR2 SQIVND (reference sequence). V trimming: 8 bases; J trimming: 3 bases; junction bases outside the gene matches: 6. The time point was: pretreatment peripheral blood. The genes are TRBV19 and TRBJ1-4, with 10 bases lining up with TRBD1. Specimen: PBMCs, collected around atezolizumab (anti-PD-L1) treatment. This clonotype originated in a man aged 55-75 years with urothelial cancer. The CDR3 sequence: CASSTGGVANEKLFF. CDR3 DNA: TGTGCCAGTTCGACAGGGGGCGTAGCTAATGAAAAACTGTTTTTT.